This TCR beta chain was sequenced during a study of T cell responses to AZD1222 COVID-19 vaccine. Whole-study findings and limits: Females made up more of the donors, who were largely white British, and clonal diversity may have come out too low. CD4 TCRs covered the whole spike, strongest at regions 160-218 and 743-854.

To note about this clone: The antigen is not known.

The table came from immunoSEQ multiplex PCR; TCRdb's copy has only in-frame clones and leaves some out. The sample holds about 150,000 clones, roughly 92% seen once. Sequenced here: peripheral blood, sampled on day 0 of AZD1222 vaccination. This receptor was obtained from an adult in good health.

The chain's CDR3 is CASSFRAAHYEQYF. The CDR3 DNA follows: TGTGCCAGCAGTTTCCGAGCGGCCCACTACGAGCAGTACTTC. The J gene is TRBJ2-7, the V gene TRBV6-5; possible D gene TRBD2, 5 bases. This CDR3 has 14 residues. Trimming took off 4 bases at V and 3 bases at J, with 13 bases between the two ends. Germline CDR1 and CDR2: MNHEY and SVGAGI.